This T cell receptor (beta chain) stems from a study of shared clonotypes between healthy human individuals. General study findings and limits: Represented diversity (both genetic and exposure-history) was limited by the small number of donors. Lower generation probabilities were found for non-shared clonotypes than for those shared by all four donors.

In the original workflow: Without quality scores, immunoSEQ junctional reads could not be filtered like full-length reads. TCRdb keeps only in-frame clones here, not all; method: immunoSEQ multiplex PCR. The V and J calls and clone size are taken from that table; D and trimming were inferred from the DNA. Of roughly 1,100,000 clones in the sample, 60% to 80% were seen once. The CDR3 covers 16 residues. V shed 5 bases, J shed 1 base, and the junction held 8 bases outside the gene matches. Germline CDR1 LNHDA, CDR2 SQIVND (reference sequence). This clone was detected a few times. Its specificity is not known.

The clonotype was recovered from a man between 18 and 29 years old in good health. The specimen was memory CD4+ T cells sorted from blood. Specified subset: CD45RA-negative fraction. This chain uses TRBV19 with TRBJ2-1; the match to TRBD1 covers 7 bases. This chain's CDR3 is CASSAQGSRSYNEQFF. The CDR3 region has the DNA TGTGCCAGTAGTGCACAGGGGTCGCGGTCCTACAATGAGCAGTTCTTC.